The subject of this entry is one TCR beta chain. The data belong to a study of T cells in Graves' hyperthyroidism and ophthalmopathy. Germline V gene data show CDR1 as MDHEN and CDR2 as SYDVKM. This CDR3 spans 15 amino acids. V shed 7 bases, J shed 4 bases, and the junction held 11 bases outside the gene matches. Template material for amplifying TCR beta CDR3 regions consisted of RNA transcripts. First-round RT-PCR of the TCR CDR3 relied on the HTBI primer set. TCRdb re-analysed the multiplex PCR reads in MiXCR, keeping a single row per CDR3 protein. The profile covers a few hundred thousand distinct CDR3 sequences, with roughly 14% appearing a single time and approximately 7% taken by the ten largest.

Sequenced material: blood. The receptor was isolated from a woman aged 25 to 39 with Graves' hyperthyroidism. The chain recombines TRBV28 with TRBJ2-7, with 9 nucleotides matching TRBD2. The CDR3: CASTALGTSIYEQYF. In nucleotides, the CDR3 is TGTGCCAGCACCGCCCTCGGGACTAGCATTTACGAGCAGTACTTC.